These 21 T cell receptor beta chains came from one sample sequenced in a study of control samples from healthy donors and cancer patients. Measured with immunoSEQ multiplex PCR; TCRdb has only the in-frame clones, and not every one. The table includes some 96,000 clones, more than 75% detected once. The sequencing input was blood. These receptors originate from a woman aged 50 to 65 in good health.

The V gene is TRBV29-1, the J gene TRBJ2-3; no clear D. This CDR3 is 11 amino acids long. The germline CDR1 and CDR2 sequences are SQVTM and ANQGSEA. Trimming left V 7 bases short and J 6 bases short, with 11 bases between. The CDR3 here is CSDLPQDTQYF. For the CDR3, the DNA is TGCAGCGATCTTCCGCAGGATACGCAGTATTTT.

The chain uses TRBV11-1 and TRBJ2-3; 9 nucleotides align to TRBD2. Germline CDR1 reads SGHAT; CDR2 reads FQDESV (reference sequence). The CDR3 consists of 14 residues. V lost 3 bases to trimming and J lost 4 bases; unmatched junction nucleotides: 2. The CDR3 region is CASSFVAGADTQYF. The CDR3 DNA sequence: TGTGCCAGCAGCTTCGTAGCGGGGGCAGATACGCAGTATTTT.

The CDR3 loop is CASSAIGTGGRGETQYF. The CDR3 bases are TGTGCCAGCAGCGCGATAGGGACGGGAGGACGAGGGGAGACCCAGTACTTC. The chain carries TRBV5-4 and TRBJ2-5; 7 nucleotides agree with TRBD2. Germline CDR1 and CDR2: SGHNT and YYREEE (reference sequence). The trim removed 4 bases at V and 5 bases at J, leaving 17 bases unmatched. This CDR3 spans 17 amino acids.

The CDR3 spells CASSLALFGTGTYEQYF. CDR3 bases: TGCGCCAGCAGCCTTGCCCTATTTGGGACCGGCACCTACGAGCAGTACTTC. This chain connects TRBV4-1 to TRBJ2-7; D is perhaps TRBD1 or TRBD2 (5 bases each). Germline V CDR1 and CDR2: MGHRA, YSYEKL. CDR3 length: 17 residues. V was pared by 4 bases and J by 2 bases, with 21 bases between.

This clone appeared a few times. J is TRBJ1-6 and V is TRBV21-1. TRBV21-1 is described as a pseudogene. This CDR3 is 14 amino acids long. The CDR3 region is CASSKVFGNSPLHF. The CDR3 nucleotides are TGTGCCAGCAGCAAAGTATTCGGGAATTCACCCCTCCACTTT.

The gene calls are TRBV9 and TRBJ2-7; weak D call: TRBD1 (5 bases). V was clipped by 4 bases and J by 3 bases, with 14 bases between them. Germline V gene lookup returns CDR1 SGDLS and CDR2 YYNGEE. This CDR3 has 14 amino acids. This chain's CDR3 is CASSPILQGYEQYF. In DNA, the CDR3 is TGTGCCAGCAGCCCTATACTCCAGGGCTACGAGCAGTACTTC.

This clone has just one count. The chain combines TRBV6-1 with TRBJ1-1; 7 nucleotides align to TRBD1. Trimming cost V 2 bases and J 5 bases; bases outside gene matches: 8. Germline values: CDR1 MNHNS, CDR2 SASEGT. This CDR3 region has 15 residues. In nucleotides, the CDR3 is TGTGCCAGCAGTGAACTGACAGGGATGAGGACTGAAGCTTTCTTT. It specifies CASSELTGMRTEAFF.

This sequence joins TRBV3-1 (or the pseudogene TRBV3-2) and TRBJ2-4; a possible D gene is TRBD2 (5 bases). The CDR3 totals 15 residues. Germline CDR1 and CDR2: LGHDT and YNNKEL (reference sequence). Trimming left V 0 bases short and J 2 bases short, with 8 bases between. CDR3 sequence reads: CASSQDLGTKNIQYF. DNA for the CDR3: TGTGCCAGCAGCCAAGATCTCGGGACCAAAAACATTCAGTACTTC.

This sequence joins TRBV13 and TRBJ2-3, with 8 bases that match TRBD2. V lost 6 bases, J lost 2 bases, and 7 bases stayed unmatched. This CDR3 region has 15 residues. Per germline, CDR1 PRHDT and CDR2 FYEKMQ (reference sequence). For the CDR3, the DNA is TGTGCCAGCAGGAGAGCGGGGGACGCCACAGATACGCAGTATTTT. It is translated as CASRRAGDATDTQYF.

The J gene is TRBJ2-3, the V gene TRBV9; D possibly corresponds to TRBD1 (6 bases). The CDR3 runs 17 residues. V dropped 2 bases and J dropped 0 bases, with 16 bases sitting between them. Germline CDR1 SGDLS, CDR2 YYNGEE. CDR3 sequence: CASSVSNGGGSTDTQYF. The CDR3 DNA sequence: TGTGCCAGCAGCGTCTCAAATGGGGGCGGTAGCACAGATACGCAGTATTTT.

This clone has a single count. The chain recombines TRBV10-2 with TRBJ1-6; D is unresolved. Trimming shortened V by 2 bases and J by 9 bases, and 11 bases separated the two germline ends. Germline values: CDR1 WSHSY, CDR2 SAAADI. There are 14 residues in the CDR3. In DNA form, the CDR3 reads TGCGCCAGCAGTGAGATGGGGATACTTTCACCCCTCCACTTT. It yields the protein CASSEMGILSPLHF.

As for this clone: At the DNA level, this CDR3 is encoded by other sequences in the same sample as well. The chain couples TRBV4-3 to TRBJ2-1; D remains ambiguous. The CDR3 totals 13 residues. Germline CDR1 reads LGHNA; CDR2 reads YSLEER. V was cut by 0 bases and J by 8 bases, with 8 bases left in between. CDR3 protein: CASSQESVYEQFF. DNA for the CDR3: TGCGCCAGCAGCCAAGAGAGTGTTTATGAGCAGTTCTTC.

CDR3 sequence (DNA): TGTGCCAGCAGCCGGACACCTGAAATGGACACTGAAGCTTTCTTT. Residues: CASSRTPEMDTEAFF. The chain is built from TRBV9 and TRBJ1-1, with D possibly being TRBD1 (5 bases). Deletions cut 4 bases from V and 3 bases from J, with 16 bases between. The CDR3 sequence is 15 residues long. CDR1 is SGDLS, CDR2 YYNGEE, per germline.

This clone has just a few counts. The J gene is TRBJ1-6, the V gene TRBV18; D is unresolved. CDR3 size: 13 residues. Trimming left V 3 bases short and J 10 bases short, with 10 bases between. The germline V gene has CDR1 KGHSH and CDR2 LQKENI. The DNA of the CDR3 is TGTGCCAGCTCACCGGATACGGCCTCACCCCTCCACTTT. This codes for CASSPDTASPLHF.

The V gene is TRBV3-1 (or the pseudogene TRBV3-2), the J gene TRBJ1-2; possible D gene TRBD1, 5 bases. CDR1 LGHDT and CDR2 YNNKEL come from the germline V gene (reference sequence). V lost 4 bases and J lost 4, with 16 bases in between. The CDR3 runs to 15 residues. The CDR3 loop reads CASSPQEGMSYGYTF. In DNA, the CDR3 is TGTGCCAGCAGCCCCCAAGAGGGGATGAGCTATGGCTACACCTTC.

The chain combines TRBV3-1 (or the pseudogene TRBV3-2) with TRBJ2-1; D gene uncertain. Deletions cut 3 bases from V and 9 bases from J, with 9 bases between. This CDR3 has 12 amino acids. CDR1 and CDR2 (germline): LGHDT, YNNKEL (reference sequence). The CDR3 sequence: CASSQTGGEQFF. The CDR3, as DNA: TGTGCCAGCAGCCAGACGGGTGGTGAGCAGTTCTTC.

Only a few counts were recorded for this clone. The chain employs TRBV4-3 and TRBJ2-2; TRBD1 might be the D (6 bases). The V end was cut by 5 bases, the J end by 6 bases, with 10 bases between. From germline, CDR1 is LGHNA and CDR2 YSLEER. The CDR3 length is 13 residues. In nucleotides, the CDR3 is TGCGCCAGCAGCTCGTGGACAGCCGGGGAGCTGTTTTTT. Its translation: CASSSWTAGELFF.

This clone was seen a few times. The V call is TRBV7-9, the J call TRBJ1-1; no firm D call. Germline V gene data show CDR1 as SEHNR and CDR2 as FQNEAQ (reference sequence). This CDR3 is 13 amino acids long. V was trimmed by 3 bases and J by 6 bases, leaving 11 bases between them. The CDR3 protein is CASSFGRQPEAFF. The DNA of the CDR3 is TGTGCCAGCAGCTTCGGTCGGCAGCCTGAAGCTTTCTTT.

This clone was counted once. V usage is TRBV28 and J usage is TRBJ1-2; weak D call: TRBD1 (5 bases). The CDR3 has 14 residues. Germline CDR1 and CDR2: MDHEN and SYDVKM. The V end was cut by 3 bases, the J end by 8 bases, with 16 bases between. CDR3 loop: CASSFQGSTGGYTF. The CDR3 region has the DNA TGTGCCAGCAGTTTTCAGGGATCAACCGGGGGCTACACCTTC.

The chain joins TRBV27 to TRBJ1-3, with D maybe TRBD1 (5 bases). Germline-derived CDR1 and CDR2 are MNHEY and SMNVEV (reference sequence). V shed 6 bases and J shed 0 bases, with 9 bases lying between them. The CDR3 runs to 14 residues. Here the CDR3 reads CASSQGTSGNTIYF. The CDR3 DNA sequence: TGTGCCAGCAGCCAAGGGACCTCTGGAAACACCATATATTTT.

V usage is TRBV24-1 and J usage is TRBJ2-3; D gene uncertain. With 4 bases removed from V and 5 bases from J, the gap between germline ends came to 6 bases. The germline gives CDR1 KGHDR, CDR2 SFDVKD. The CDR3 runs to 12 residues. The CDR3 DNA follows: TGTGCCACCAGTGACTGGGGAGATACGCAGTATTTT. This codes for CATSDWGDTQYF.